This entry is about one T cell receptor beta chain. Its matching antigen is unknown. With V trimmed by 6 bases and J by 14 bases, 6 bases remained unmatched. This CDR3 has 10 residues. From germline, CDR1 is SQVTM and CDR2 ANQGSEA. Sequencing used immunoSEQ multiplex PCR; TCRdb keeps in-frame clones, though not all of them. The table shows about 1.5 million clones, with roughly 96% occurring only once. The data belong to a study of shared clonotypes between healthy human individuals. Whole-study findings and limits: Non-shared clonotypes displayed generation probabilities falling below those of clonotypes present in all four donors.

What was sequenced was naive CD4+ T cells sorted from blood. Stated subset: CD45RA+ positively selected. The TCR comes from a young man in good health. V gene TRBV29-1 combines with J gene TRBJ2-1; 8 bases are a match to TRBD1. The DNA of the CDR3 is TGCAGCGTCATTAAGACAGGGGAGTTCTTC. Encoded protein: CSVIKTGEFF.